This T cell receptor beta chain was identified in a study of cytomegalovirus exposure and HLA in healthy donors. Across the study: The study placed about 81% of its 398 genotyped donors in the Caucasian-associated ancestry cluster.

This clone was seen a single time. The antigen is undetermined. Study-wide results and limits: Most sequenced TCRs were rare (though some public TCRs occurred in many donors). Judged likely to be a sequencing artifact was a cluster of highly shared sequence variants.

The PCR contained 60 Vbeta and 13 Jbeta primers. Method: immunoSEQ multiplex PCR; TCRdb's copy keeps in-frame clones and lacks some. The sample has fewer than 110,000 clones, 60% to 85% seen once. Germline CDR1 and CDR2: SGDLS and YYNGEE. This CDR3 is built from 17 residues. Trimming pared 0 bases from V and 6 bases from J, leaving 18 bases between. The chain recombines TRBV9 with TRBJ2-2; possible D gene TRBD1, 5 bases. This TCR was sampled from a man in his forties or fifties in good health and CMV-seropositive. Sequenced input: PBMCs. Written as DNA, the CDR3 is TGTGCCAGCAGCGTAGCCCCGGTTGGGGCTTATCCCGGGGAGCTGTTTTTT. The encoded protein is CASSVAPVGAYPGELFF. Full variable domain (outside the CDR3, taken from reference TRBV9 and TRBJ2-2): DSGVTQTPKHLITATGQRVTLRCSPRSGDLSVYWYQQSLDQGLQFLIQYYNGEERAKGNILERFSAQQFPDLHSELNLSSLELGDSALYFCASSVAPVGAYPGELFFGEGSRLTVL.